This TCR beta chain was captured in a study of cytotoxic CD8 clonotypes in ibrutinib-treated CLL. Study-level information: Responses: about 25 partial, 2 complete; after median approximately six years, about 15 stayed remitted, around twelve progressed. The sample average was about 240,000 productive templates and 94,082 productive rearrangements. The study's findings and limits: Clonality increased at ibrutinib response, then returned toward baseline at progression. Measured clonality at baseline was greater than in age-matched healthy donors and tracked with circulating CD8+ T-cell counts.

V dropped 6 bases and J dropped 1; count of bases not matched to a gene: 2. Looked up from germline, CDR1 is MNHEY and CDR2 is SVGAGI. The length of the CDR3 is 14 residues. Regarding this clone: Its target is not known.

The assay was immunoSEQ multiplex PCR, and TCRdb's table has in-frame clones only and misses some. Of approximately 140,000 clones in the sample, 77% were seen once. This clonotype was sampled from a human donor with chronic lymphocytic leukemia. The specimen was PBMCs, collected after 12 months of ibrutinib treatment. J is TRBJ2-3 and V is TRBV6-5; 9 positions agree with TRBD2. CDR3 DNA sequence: TGTGCCAGCAGGAAGCGGGGGGGCACAGATACGCAGTATTTT. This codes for CASRKRGGTDTQYF.